This entry lists 20 T cell receptor beta chains sequenced from one sample in a study of blood T cell repertoires in COVID-19. Sequencing was performed with immunoSEQ multiplex PCR; in TCRdb, only in-frame clones are kept and a portion is missing. Seen here are about 380,000 clones, around 89% observed once, and the top ten hold 1.2%. Sample: PBMCs or T cells enriched from blood (not recorded which). The origin of the receptors is a woman aged 18-30 years who had recovered from COVID-19.

This clone was seen only once. The chain uses TRBV18 and TRBJ2-7, with TRBD1 matching 7 bases. Looked up from germline, CDR1 is KGHSH and CDR2 is LQKENI. V shed 3 bases and J 4 bases; nucleotides not matched to a gene: 6. This CDR3 is 14 amino acids long. The CDR3 sequence: CASSPRGIPYEQYF. The CDR3 DNA reads TGTGCCAGCTCACCCAGGGGGATCCCTTACGAGCAGTACTTC.

V and J are TRBV11-2 and TRBJ1-1; D gene ambiguous. From germline, CDR1 is SGHAT and CDR2 FQNNGV. CDR3 length: 16 residues. Trimming took off 5 bases at V and 0 bases at J, with 16 bases between the two ends. CDR3: CASSRLTSDLNTEAFF. CDR3 nucleotide sequence: TGTGCCAGCAGCCGACTCACATCAGACTTGAACACTGAAGCTTTCTTT.

The chain joins TRBV7-9 to TRBJ1-5; no reliable D call. V was clipped by 2 bases and J by 0 bases, with 8 bases between them. The CDR3 is 15 residues long. Germline loops: CDR1 SEHNR, CDR2 FQNEAQ (reference sequence). In nucleotides, the CDR3 is TGTGCCAGCAGCTTAAGCGGGAATAGCAATCAGCCCCAGCATTTT. It encodes CASSLSGNSNQPQHF.

The gene calls are TRBV3-1 (or the pseudogene TRBV3-2) and TRBJ1-1, with D possibly TRBD1 on 6 matching bases. Germline V CDR1 and CDR2: LGHDT, YNNKEL (reference sequence). The CDR3 totals 14 residues. V was cut by 8 bases and J by 3 bases, with 16 bases left in between. CDR3 sequence (DNA): TGTGCCAGCGGGTCCATACAGGGTTACACTGAAGCTTTCTTT. The encoded protein is CASGSIQGYTEAFF.

This clone occurred once. A junction end diverges from the germline sequence, so it may reflect a read error. The chain uses TRBV27 and TRBJ2-1, with D tentatively TRBD1 or TRBD2 (6 bases each). The germline V gene encodes CDR1 MNHEY and CDR2 SMNVEV (reference sequence). This CDR3 is built from 15 residues. The CDR3 loop reads CASCLSGAGYNEQFF. DNA for the CDR3: TGTGCCAGCTGTTTATCGGGGGCCGGGTACAATGAGCAGTTCTTC.

This rearrangement joins TRBV2 to TRBJ2-5; 8 nucleotides align to TRBD2. V lost 7 bases, J lost 2 bases, and 9 bases stayed unmatched. This CDR3 has 15 amino acids. Germline CDR1 reads SNHLY; CDR2 reads FYNNEI. Here the CDR3 reads CASKWGGRLQETQYF. The DNA for the CDR3 is TGTGCCAGCAAGTGGGGCGGGAGGCTACAAGAGACCCAGTACTTC.

The chain carries TRBV27 and TRBJ1-5; no clear D gene. The CDR3 spans 13 residues. The V and J ends lost 4 bases and 4 bases respectively, with 8 bases between them. Germline loops: CDR1 MNHEY, CDR2 SMNVEV (reference sequence). The CDR3 reads CASSWAPNQPQHF. CDR3 nucleotides: TGTGCCAGCAGTTGGGCCCCAAATCAGCCCCAGCATTTT.

The gene calls are TRBV15 and TRBJ1-2, with 9 positions matching TRBD1. Unmatched junction bases numbered 8, after V lost 4 bases and J lost 8 bases. Germline CDR1 LNHNV, CDR2 YYDKDF (reference sequence). The CDR3 consists of 14 residues. CDR3 sequence reads: CATSNLGQGKGYTF. CDR3 DNA sequence: TGTGCCACCAGCAACCTCGGACAGGGGAAAGGCTACACCTTC.

The chain uses TRBV4-1 and TRBJ2-5; 7 nucleotides align to TRBD2. The V gene end was trimmed by 2 bases and the J gene end by 3 bases; junction bases not matched to a gene: 9. The CDR3 totals 16 residues. Germline CDR1 and CDR2: MGHRA and YSYEKL. In DNA, the CDR3 is TGCGCCAGCAGCCAAATCCCAGCGGGGAGGGAAGAGACCCAGTACTTC. It encodes CASSQIPAGREETQYF.

As to this clone: This sample includes further DNA sequences coding for the same CDR3. This chain links TRBV9 with TRBJ1-2; 8 bases fit TRBD1. The CDR3 is made up of 14 amino acids. The ends lost 3 bases at V and 3 bases at J; junction bases unmatched: 4. Germline CDR1 and CDR2: SGDLS and YYNGEE. The CDR3 sequence is CASSAGQGDYGYTF. The CDR3 nucleotides read TGTGCCAGCAGCGCCGGACAGGGAGACTATGGCTACACCTTC. Supplemented by reference TRBV9 and TRBJ1-2, the full variable domain reads DSGVTQTPKHLITATGQRVTLRCSPRSGDLSVYWYQQSLDQGLQFLIQYYNGEERAKGNILERFSAQQFPDLHSELNLSSLELGDSALYFCASSAGQGDYGYTFGSGTRLTVV.

The chain combines TRBV5-8 with TRBJ2-5; D is ambiguous. Germline loops: CDR1 SGHTS, CDR2 YDEGEE. The V end lost 5 bases, the J end lost 0 bases, and 11 bases lay between the germline ends. The CDR3 has 14 amino acids. CDR3 sequence: CASRFTVHQETQYF. In DNA form, the CDR3 reads TGTGCCAGCAGATTTACGGTCCACCAAGAGACCCAGTACTTC.

V and J are TRBV29-1 and TRBJ2-1; TRBD2 matches at 8 bases. CDR3 length: 14 residues. Germline V gene sequence: CDR1 SQVTM, CDR2 ANQGSEA. V lost 1 base to trimming and J lost 6 bases; unmatched junction nucleotides: 5. The CDR3 sequence: CSVEAGGAFNEQFF. The DNA for the CDR3 is TGCAGCGTTGAAGCGGGGGGGGCGTTCAATGAGCAGTTCTTC.

The rearrangement uses TRBV18 and TRBJ1-4, with D unclear. The CDR3 spans 14 residues. Trimming took 3 bases from V and 0 from J, leaving 5 bases between them. Per the germline V gene, CDR1 is KGHSH and CDR2 is LQKENI. The CDR3 nucleotides read TGTGCCAGCTCACCCGGTTCAACTAATGAAAAACTGTTTTTT. It specifies CASSPGSTNEKLFF.

The gene calls are TRBV18 and TRBJ2-1; a weak D match, TRBD1 (5 bases). Trimming pared 2 bases from V and 6 bases from J, leaving 8 bases between. This CDR3 is built from 13 residues. Germline CDR1 reads KGHSH; CDR2 reads LQKENI. For the CDR3, the DNA is TGTGCCAGCTCACCAGGGGCTAGCAATGAGCAGTTCTTC. Protein sequence: CASSPGASNEQFF.

The chain joins TRBV29-1 to TRBJ2-1, with TRBD2 matching over 9 bases. Germline loops: CDR1 SQVTM, CDR2 ANQGSEA. Trimming cost V 3 bases and J 4 bases; bases outside gene matches: 7. The CDR3 totals 15 residues. This CDR3 reads CSVDVAGVSYNEQFF. CDR3 DNA sequence: TGCAGCGTTGACGTAGCGGGGGTGTCTTACAATGAGCAGTTCTTC.

The V gene is TRBV5-1, the J gene TRBJ1-6; 8 bases are a match to TRBD1. The CDR3 loop spans 17 amino acids. The V and J ends lost 4 bases and 3 bases, in that order; junction bases with no gene match: 9. CDR1 is SGHRS and CDR2 is YFSETQ in the germline V gene. The CDR3 DNA reads as TGCGCCAGCAGCCAACGGACAGGGAGCGACTATAATTCACCCCTCCACTTT. It codes for CASSQRTGSDYNSPLHF.

The chain carries TRBV4-1 and TRBJ2-7, with TRBD1 as a possible D gene (5 bases). CDR1 MGHRA and CDR2 YSYEKL come from the germline V gene. The CDR3 contains 17 residues. Deletions cut 1 base from V and 5 bases from J, with 21 bases between. The CDR3 DNA reads TGCGCCAGCAGCCAAGTAGACAGATTGACCTTGAAGGACGAGCAGTACTTC. It encodes CASSQVDRLTLKDEQYF.

V usage is TRBV18 and J usage is TRBJ1-5; D is perhaps TRBD1 (6 bases). In germline, CDR1 is KGHSH, CDR2 LQKENI. CDR3 size: 14 residues. V lost 3 bases and J 2 bases, leaving 8 bases between the germline ends. The CDR3 reads CASSPPGGNQPQHF. The CDR3 coding sequence is TGTGCCAGCTCACCCCCAGGGGGCAATCAGCCCCAGCATTTT. Full variable domain (outside the CDR3, taken from reference TRBV18 and TRBJ1-5): NAGVMQNPRHLVRRRGQEARLRCSPMKGHSHVYWYRQLPEEGLKFMVYLQKENIIDESGMPKERFSAEFPKEGPSILRIQQVVRGDSAAYFCASSPPGGNQPQHFGDGTRLSIL.

The V and J genes are TRBV7-6 and TRBJ1-4, with 8 bases aligning to TRBD1. J gave up 8 bases and V 5 bases, and 7 bases lay outside the gene matches. The CDR3 runs 14 residues. Germline lookup yields CDR1 SGHVS and CDR2 FNYEAQ. CDR3 sequence (DNA): TGTGCCAGCAGCCCCGGACAGGGAGGGGAAAAACTGTTTTTT. As protein: CASSPGQGGEKLFF.

Only one count was recorded for this clone. The chain is built from TRBV13 and TRBJ2-7, with TRBD1 as a possible D gene (6 bases). Germline V CDR1 and CDR2: PRHDT, FYEKMQ (reference sequence). The germline V and J ends were trimmed by 5 bases and 4 bases, with 18 bases remaining between them. This CDR3 region has 15 residues. Written as DNA, the CDR3 is TGTGCCAGCAGCCTTGGAGCCGGGACAAATTACGAGCAGTACTTC. Encoded protein: CASSLGAGTNYEQYF.